Listed here is a single TCR beta chain. This sample is drawn from a study of CD8 T cells in Susac syndrome. Negative isolation was applied to CD8+ and CD4+ T cells, and FACS enrichment was applied to TEMRA cells. It was with random hexamers that roughly 0.45 to 1 ug RNA was reverse transcribed. One entry per CDR3 protein results from TCRdb running MiXCR on the immunoSEQ multiplex PCR reads. The sample consists of under 200,000 distinct CDR3 sequences, more than 85% of them appearing once. The clonotype comes from a human donor with Susac syndrome. Sequencing was carried out using CD4+ T cells from PBMCs.

This CDR3 is CASRQTGTVYEQYF. The CDR3 coding sequence is TGTGCCAGCAGGCAAACCGGGACAGTCTACGAGCAGTACTTC. J is TRBJ2-7 and V is TRBV3-1, with TRBD1 matching 7 bases. Looked up from germline, CDR1 is LGHDT and CDR2 is YNNKEL (reference sequence). The CDR3 is made up of 14 amino acids. The V segment lost 6 bases and the J segment 3 bases; nucleotides outside the gene matches: 8.